This T cell receptor beta chain derives from a study of blood T cells in healthy people across ages. Findings of the study overall: Both higher diversity and more naive CD4+ cells marked long-lived donors when set against aged donors.

A second roughly 7 to 12 cycle PCR used barcoded and J-beta primers. TCRdb recomputed calls from the 5' RACE reads with MiXCR, one row per CDR3 protein. The sample lists 850,000 to 1,000,000 distinct CDR3 sequences, approximately 49% occurring once. The germline V gene encodes CDR1 DFQATT and CDR2 SNEGSKA (reference sequence). The length of the CDR3 is 16 residues. With V trimmed by 6 bases and J by 8 bases, 13 bases remained unmatched. Note on this clonotype: Its antigen is currently unknown.

The sequence was collected from a man aged 25-45 years in good health. The chain recombines TRBV20-1 with TRBJ2-1, with 13 positions matching TRBD2. Source material: blood. CDR3 sequence (DNA): TGCAGTGCAAATCCGGGACTAGCGGGGAAGACGGATGAGCAGTTCTTC. This translates into CSANPGLAGKTDEQFF.